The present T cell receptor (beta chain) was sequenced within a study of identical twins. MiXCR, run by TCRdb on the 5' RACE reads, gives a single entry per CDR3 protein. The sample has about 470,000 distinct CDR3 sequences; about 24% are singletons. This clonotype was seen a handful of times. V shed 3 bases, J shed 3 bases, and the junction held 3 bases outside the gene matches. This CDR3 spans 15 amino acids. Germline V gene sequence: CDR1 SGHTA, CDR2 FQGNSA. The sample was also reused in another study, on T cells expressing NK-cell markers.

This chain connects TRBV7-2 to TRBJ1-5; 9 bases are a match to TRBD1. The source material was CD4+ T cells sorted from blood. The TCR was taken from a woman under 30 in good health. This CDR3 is CASSLGDRDNQPQHF. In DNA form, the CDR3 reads TGTGCCAGCAGCTTGGGGGACAGGGACAATCAGCCCCAGCATTTT.